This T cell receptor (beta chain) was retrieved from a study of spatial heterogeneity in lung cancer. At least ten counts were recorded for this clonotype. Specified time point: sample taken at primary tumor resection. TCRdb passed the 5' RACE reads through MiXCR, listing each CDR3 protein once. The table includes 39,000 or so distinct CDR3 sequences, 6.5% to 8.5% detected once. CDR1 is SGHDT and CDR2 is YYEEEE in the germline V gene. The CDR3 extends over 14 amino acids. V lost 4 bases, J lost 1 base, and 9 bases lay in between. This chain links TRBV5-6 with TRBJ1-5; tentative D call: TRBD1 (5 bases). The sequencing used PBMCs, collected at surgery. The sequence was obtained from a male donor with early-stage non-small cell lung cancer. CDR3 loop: CASSIGGSNQPQHF. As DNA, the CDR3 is TGTGCCAGCAGCATTGGGGGGAGCAATCAGCCCCAGCATTTT.